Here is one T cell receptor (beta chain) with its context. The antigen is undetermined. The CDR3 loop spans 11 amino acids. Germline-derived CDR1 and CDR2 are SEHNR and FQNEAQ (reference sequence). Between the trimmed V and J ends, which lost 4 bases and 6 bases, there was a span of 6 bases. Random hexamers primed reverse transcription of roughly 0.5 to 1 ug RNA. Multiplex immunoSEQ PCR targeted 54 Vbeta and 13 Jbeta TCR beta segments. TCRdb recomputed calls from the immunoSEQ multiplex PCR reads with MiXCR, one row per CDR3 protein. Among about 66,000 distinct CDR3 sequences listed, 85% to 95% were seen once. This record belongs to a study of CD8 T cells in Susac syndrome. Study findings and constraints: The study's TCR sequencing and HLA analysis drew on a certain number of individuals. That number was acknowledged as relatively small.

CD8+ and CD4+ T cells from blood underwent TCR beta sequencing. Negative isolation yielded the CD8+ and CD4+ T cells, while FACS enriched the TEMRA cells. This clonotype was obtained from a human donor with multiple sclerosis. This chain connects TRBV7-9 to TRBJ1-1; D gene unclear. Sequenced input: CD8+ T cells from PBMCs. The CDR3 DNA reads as TGTGCCAGCAGCTCCGGCCCTGAAGCTTTCTTT. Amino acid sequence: CASSSGPEAFF.